The rows below give T cell receptor beta chains drawn from one sample of a study of T cells in Graves' hyperthyroidism and ophthalmopathy. TCRdb passed the multiplex PCR reads through MiXCR, listing each CDR3 protein once. The sample lists 300,000 to 450,000 distinct CDR3 sequences; just under 25% were seen once. The specimen sequenced was blood. The receptors come from a man aged 45 to 65 with Graves' hyperthyroidism. Each CDR3 is given with its conserved first and last residue. Each record gives: J gene, clone size, V gene, D gene, CDR3 DNA, CDR3 protein. A D gene is named only where the DNA matches it firmly. Size is stated for part of the rows, as once, few or many counts, or as a class when the clone is expanded.

>TRBJ2-2|many|TRBV5-1|TRBD1
TGCGCCAGCAGCTTCGGGACAGGGAACACCGGGGAGCTGTTTTTT
CASSFGTGNTGELFF
>TRBJ2-2|-|TRBV6-2/TRBV6-3|TRBD2
TGTGCCAGCAGTTCCCCGGGACTAGCGGGAGTGGCCGGGGAGCTGTTTTTT
CASSSPGLAGVAGELFF
>TRBJ2-1|once|TRBV9|-
TGTGCCAGCAGCGTAGGGAGCGGATTTCACAATGAGCAGTTCTTC
CASSVGSGFHNEQFF
>TRBJ2-5|-|TRBV7-3|TRBD2
TGTGCCAGCAGCCAAGCGGGACCAGCGGGGAAAGAGACCCAGTACTTC
CASSQAGPAGKETQYF
>TRBJ2-7|few|TRBV9|-
TGTGCCAGCAGCGTAGACCATGGGGACGACTACGAGCAGTACTTC
CASSVDHGDDYEQYF
>TRBJ1-2|-|TRBV20-1|-
TGCAGTGCTAGCTCGGGATGGCATGGCTACACCTTC
CSASSGWHGYTF
>TRBJ2-5|few|TRBV12-5|TRBD1
TGTGCTAGTCGGACCCCCCCTGGGACAGAGGCCCAAGAGACCCAGTACTTC
CASRTPPGTEAQETQYF
>TRBJ2-2|-|TRBV30|TRBD2
TGTGCCTGGAGTGTTTCTAGCGGGGCCGGGGAGCTGTTTTTT
CAWSVSSGAGELFF
>TRBJ2-1|few|TRBV7-9|TRBD2
TGTGCCACCCATGGGATACTAGCGCCCAATGAGCAGTTCTTC
CATHGILAPNEQFF
>TRBJ2-7|few|TRBV7-3|TRBD2
TGTGCCAGCAGTCGACTAGCGGGAGACCACGAGCAGTACTTC
CASSRLAGDHEQYF
>TRBJ2-7|-|TRBV20-1|-
TGCAGTGCTATACTTGGGGGCCCTGGGGAGGGGCGGCAGTACTTC
CSAILGGPGEGRQYF
>TRBJ2-1|-|TRBV5-1|-
TGCGCCAGCAACTCCCACAATGAGCAGTTCTTC
CASNSHNEQFF
>TRBJ2-7|many|TRBV2|-
TGTGCCAGCAGATGGGACTCCTACGAGCAGTACTTC
CASRWDSYEQYF
>TRBJ2-3|few|TRBV6-5|-
TGTGCCAGCAGTTATCAACAGCACACAGATACGCAGTATTTT
CASSYQQHTDTQYF
>TRBJ2-2|-|TRBV30|TRBD2
TGTGCCTGGAGTGTCTTTAGCGGGAGGACCGGGGAGCTGTTTTTT
CAWSVFSGRTGELFF
>TRBJ2-1|many|TRBV11-2|-
TGTGCCAGCAGCTTAGGAGAGCAGTTCTTC
CASSLGEQFF
>TRBJ1-2|-|TRBV12-3/TRBV12-4|TRBD1
TGTGCCAGCACCACGGACAGGGGACAGGGCTACACCTTC
CASTTDRGQGYTF
>TRBJ1-6|-|TRBV5-1|-
TGCGCCAGCAGCTTGGATTCGAGCTCCTATAATTCACCCCTCCACTTT
CASSLDSSSYNSPLHF
>TRBJ1-1|many|TRBV28|TRBD1
TGTGCCAGCAGTCTCCGGACAGGGGTTACTGAAGCTTTCTTT
CASSLRTGVTEAFF
>TRBJ2-2|few|TRBV4-1|TRBD2
TGCGCCAGCAGCCACCCTAGCGGGAGAAGGAACACCGGGGAGCTGTTTTTT
CASSHPSGRRNTGELFF
>TRBJ2-5|few|TRBV3-1|-
TGTGCCAGCAGCCCGAATATTGAGACCCAGTACTTC
CASSPNIETQYF
>TRBJ2-3|many|TRBV7-9|-
TGTGCCAGCAGCTCGGCGCGGCGAAGCACAGATACGCAGTATTTT
CASSSARRSTDTQYF
>TRBJ2-3|few|TRBV4-1|-
TGCGCCAGCAGCCAGCTAGGCACAGATACGCAGTATTTT
CASSQLGTDTQYF
>TRBJ2-5|few|TRBV20-1|-
TGCAGTGCTATGGGTGACCAAGAGACCCAGTACTTC
CSAMGDQETQYF
>TRBJ2-1|few|TRBV5-4|-
TGTGCCAGCAGCTTCAGGACTCCCTACAATGAGCAGTTCTTC
CASSFRTPYNEQFF
>TRBJ2-6|many|TRBV5-1|-
TGCGCCAGCAGCCAACAGCCAACTGGGGCCAACGTCCTGACTTTC
CASSQQPTGANVLTF
>TRBJ2-5|-|TRBV15|-
TGTGCCACCAGCGGGGGCAGGTCCCAAGAAGAGACCCAGTACTTC
CATSGGRSQEETQYF
>TRBJ1-1|many|TRBV3-1|-
TGTGCCAGCAGCCAAGCAGGGACGGGGACTGAAGCTTTCTTT
CASSQAGTGTEAFF
>TRBJ2-7|many|TRBV28|-
TGTGCCAGCAGTCAACGGACACTCTACGAGCAGTACTTC
CASSQRTLYEQYF
>TRBJ2-3|-|TRBV10-2|TRBD1
TGCGCCAGCATCGACAGGGGCACAGATACGCAGTATTTT
CASIDRGTDTQYF